This TCR beta chain was identified in a study of blood T cell repertoires in COVID-19. V lost 3 bases, J lost 0 bases, and 8 bases lay in between. The CDR3 totals 14 residues. CDR1 is SGHRS and CDR2 is YFSETQ in the germline V gene. In the authors' workflow: Amplification from reference gene primers served as the basis for estimated nucleated cell counts. TCRdb's copy holds only in-frame clones and misses some; the assay was immunoSEQ multiplex PCR. The V and J calls and clone size come from that table; D and trimming were worked out from the DNA. Counted here are roughly 140,000 clones, 75% to 90% occurring once; the ten biggest clones make up roughly 0.6%.

This receptor was obtained from a man in his fifties or sixties with acute or convalescent COVID-19. Material: peripheral blood. V usage is TRBV5-1 and J usage is TRBJ2-3; D is possibly TRBD2 (6 bases). CDR3 loop: CASSSGLSTDTQYF. CDR3 coding DNA: TGCGCCAGCAGCTCGGGACTTAGCACAGATACGCAGTATTTT.